A selection of T cell receptor beta chains follows, all from one sample in a study of blood T cells in healthy people across ages. MiXCR, run by TCRdb on the 5' RACE reads, gives a single entry per CDR3 protein. The top ten clones hold about 3.8% of a sample with about 1.5 million distinct CDR3 sequences, approximately 43% of them seen once. The sequencing sample was made of blood. The receptors shown here come from a woman in her late teens or twenties in good health. CDR3s include the opening cysteine and the closing phenylalanine or tryptophan. A D gene is named only where the DNA matches it firmly. Only part of the rows carry a size: once, few, many, or a class if the clone is expanded.

CDR3 length: 15; clone size: NA; D gene: NA; J gene: TRBJ2-1; V gene: TRBV4-3; CDR3 protein: CASSQDARSYNEQFF; CDR3 DNA: TGCGCCAGCAGCCAAGACGCCCGTTCCTACAATGAGCAGTTCTTC
CDR3 length: 15; clone size: once; D gene: TRBD2; J gene: TRBJ2-1; V gene: TRBV4-2; CDR3 protein: CASSQRTSGRHEQFF; CDR3 DNA: TGTGCCAGCAGCCAAAGGACTAGCGGGAGACATGAGCAGTTCTTC
CDR3 length: 15; clone size: NA; D gene: TRBD2; J gene: TRBJ2-7; V gene: TRBV10-3; CDR3 protein: CAIRPERESSYEQYF; CDR3 DNA: TGTGCCATCAGGCCGGAGCGGGAGAGCTCCTACGAGCAGTACTTC
CDR3 length: 13; clone size: NA; D gene: NA; J gene: TRBJ2-3; V gene: TRBV7-7; CDR3 protein: CASGPDRADTQYF; CDR3 DNA: TGTGCTAGCGGCCCAGACAGGGCAGATACGCAGTATTTT
CDR3 length: 13; clone size: few; D gene: NA; J gene: TRBJ2-5; V gene: TRBV6-2/TRBV6-3; CDR3 protein: CASMAGNGETQYF; CDR3 DNA: TGTGCCAGCATGGCAGGGAATGGAGAGACCCAGTACTTC
CDR3 length: 13; clone size: NA; D gene: TRBD1; J gene: TRBJ2-7; V gene: TRBV7-2; CDR3 protein: CANSLGTGYEQYF; CDR3 DNA: TGTGCCAACAGCTTAGGGACAGGTTACGAGCAGTACTTC
CDR3 length: 14; clone size: NA; D gene: TRBD1; J gene: TRBJ2-3; V gene: TRBV5-1; CDR3 protein: CASSPGTETDTQYF; CDR3 DNA: TGCGCCAGCAGCCCGGGGACAGAAACAGATACGCAGTATTTT
CDR3 length: 15; clone size: few; D gene: TRBD1; J gene: TRBJ1-1; V gene: TRBV13; CDR3 protein: CASSPWDRENTEAFF; CDR3 DNA: TGTGCCAGCAGCCCATGGGACAGGGAGAACACTGAAGCTTTCTTT
CDR3 length: 17; clone size: few; D gene: TRBD2; J gene: TRBJ2-3; V gene: TRBV7-2; CDR3 protein: CASSLAGTSASTDTQYF; CDR3 DNA: TGTGCCAGCAGCTTAGCCGGGACTAGCGCCAGCACAGATACGCAGTATTTT
CDR3 length: 14; clone size: few; D gene: TRBD2; J gene: TRBJ2-1; V gene: TRBV5-1; CDR3 protein: CASSLAEREHEQFF; CDR3 DNA: TGCGCCAGCAGCTTGGCGGAGCGGGAGCATGAGCAGTTCTTC
CDR3 length: 15; clone size: NA; D gene: NA; J gene: TRBJ2-2; V gene: TRBV21-1; CDR3 protein: CASIPIAGGPGELFF; CDR3 DNA: TGTGCCAGCATCCCGATAGCGGGAGGGCCCGGGGAGCTGTTTTTT
CDR3 length: 12; clone size: NA; D gene: NA; J gene: TRBJ1-2; V gene: TRBV7-2; CDR3 protein: CASSLTVGGYTF; CDR3 DNA: TGTGCCAGCAGCCTGACCGTGGGGGGCTACACCTTC
CDR3 length: 14; clone size: NA; D gene: TRBD1; J gene: TRBJ1-1; V gene: TRBV4-2; CDR3 protein: CASTDRGTNTEAFF; CDR3 DNA: TGTGCCAGCACCGACAGGGGAACGAACACTGAAGCTTTCTTT
CDR3 length: 14; clone size: few; D gene: NA; J gene: TRBJ1-2; V gene: TRBV30; CDR3 protein: CAWSYRGSGYGYTF; CDR3 DNA: TGTGCCTGGAGTTATCGGGGGTCCGGCTATGGCTACACCTTC
CDR3 length: 16; clone size: few; D gene: NA; J gene: TRBJ2-1; V gene: TRBV5-5; CDR3 protein: CASSSGAGDSYNEQFF; CDR3 DNA: TGTGCCAGCAGCTCGGGGGCGGGTGATTCCTACAATGAGCAGTTCTTC
CDR3 length: 14; clone size: NA; D gene: NA; J gene: TRBJ2-3; V gene: TRBV6-2/TRBV6-3; CDR3 protein: CASSPQLGTDTQYF; CDR3 DNA: TGTGCCAGCAGTCCTCAGTTGGGCACAGATACGCAGTATTTT
CDR3 length: 14; clone size: NA; D gene: TRBD1; J gene: TRBJ2-5; V gene: TRBV28; CDR3 protein: CASSSPGQVETQYF; CDR3 DNA: TGTGCCAGCAGTTCGCCGGGACAGGTGGAGACCCAGTACTTC
CDR3 length: 12; clone size: NA; D gene: NA; J gene: TRBJ2-3; V gene: TRBV27; CDR3 protein: CASSPSQDTQYF; CDR3 DNA: TGTGCCAGCAGTCCCAGTCAAGATACGCAGTATTTT
CDR3 length: 15; clone size: few; D gene: TRBD2; J gene: TRBJ2-1; V gene: TRBV20-1; CDR3 protein: CSAPPFAGGPDEQFF; CDR3 DNA: TGCAGTGCTCCCCCTTTTGCGGGAGGGCCTGATGAGCAGTTCTTC
CDR3 length: 12; clone size: many; D gene: NA; J gene: TRBJ1-3; V gene: TRBV3-1; CDR3 protein: CASSDSGNTIYF; CDR3 DNA: TGTGCCAGCAGCGACTCTGGAAACACCATATATTTT
CDR3 length: 12; clone size: NA; D gene: NA; J gene: TRBJ2-2; V gene: TRBV24-1; CDR3 protein: CATNSGTGELFF; CDR3 DNA: TGTGCCACCAATTCCGGCACCGGGGAGCTGTTTTTT
CDR3 length: 13; clone size: few; D gene: NA; J gene: TRBJ2-1; V gene: TRBV20-1; CDR3 protein: CSALHGGRNEQFF; CDR3 DNA: TGCAGTGCTCTCCACGGGGGAAGGAATGAGCAGTTCTTC
CDR3 length: 15; clone size: NA; D gene: TRBD1; J gene: TRBJ1-2; V gene: TRBV15; CDR3 protein: CATSGGDRALDGYTF; CDR3 DNA: TGTGCCACCAGCGGCGGGGACAGGGCTCTTGATGGCTACACCTTC
CDR3 length: 13; clone size: NA; D gene: TRBD2; J gene: TRBJ2-7; V gene: TRBV7-3; CDR3 protein: CASSPIGGGEQYF; CDR3 DNA: TGTGCCAGCAGCCCTATCGGGGGGGGCGAGCAGTACTTC
CDR3 length: 14; clone size: many; D gene: NA; J gene: TRBJ1-2; V gene: TRBV6-5; CDR3 protein: CASSYGGFNYGYTF; CDR3 DNA: TGTGCCAGCAGTTACGGTGGATTTAACTATGGCTACACCTTC
CDR3 length: 15; clone size: NA; D gene: NA; J gene: TRBJ2-1; V gene: TRBV7-7; CDR3 protein: CASSLDAVLGGEQFF; CDR3 DNA: TGTGCTAGCAGCTTAGACGCGGTTCTAGGCGGCGAGCAGTTCTTC
CDR3 length: 12; clone size: few; D gene: NA; J gene: TRBJ2-3; V gene: TRBV20-1; CDR3 protein: CSARLDGDTQYF; CDR3 DNA: TGCAGTGCTAGATTGGACGGAGATACGCAGTATTTT
CDR3 length: 14; clone size: NA; D gene: NA; J gene: TRBJ2-7; V gene: TRBV16; CDR3 protein: CASSQVLVAYEQYF; CDR3 DNA: TGTGCCAGCAGCCAAGTCCTAGTTGCCTACGAGCAGTACTTC
CDR3 length: 14; clone size: NA; D gene: TRBD1; J gene: TRBJ1-2; V gene: TRBV28; CDR3 protein: CASSVDRVVYGYTF; CDR3 DNA: TGTGCCAGCAGTGTGGACAGGGTAGTCTATGGCTACACCTTC